The T cell receptor beta chain described here comes from a study of PD-L1 blockade in urothelial cancer. Study-level information: At 3 weeks after treatment start (second dose) and again at 6 weeks, blood was analyzed.

This clone appeared a single time. This CDR3 contains 18 residues. J was trimmed by 9 bases and V by 0 bases; bases with no gene match: 14. The germline V gene has CDR1 LGHNA and CDR2 YNFKEQ. Sequencing was performed with immunoSEQ multiplex PCR; in TCRdb, only in-frame clones are kept and a portion is missing. Here the sample spans about 91,000 clones, approximately 87% being singletons. Time point noted: peripheral blood 6 weeks after treatment start. This sequence joins TRBV4-2 and TRBJ2-1, with TRBD2 matching over 10 bases. The sample was PBMCs, taken around atezolizumab (anti-PD-L1) treatment. The sequence was collected from a man in his 70s with urothelial cancer. CDR3 region: CASSQDMSGGASKTEQFF. The CDR3 region has the DNA TGTGCCAGCAGCCAAGATATGAGCGGGGGGGCATCGAAAACTGAGCAGTTCTTC.